The 18 T cell receptor beta chains below come from one sample, sequenced in a study of OX40 agonist ivuxolimab in advanced cancers. Profiled with immunoSEQ multiplex PCR; TCRdb holds only in-frame clones, not every one. The sample records over 40,000 clones, 88% being singletons. Specimen: CD4+ or CD8+ T cells sorted from blood, collected in a trial of the OX40 agonist ivuxolimab. The receptors were sampled from an adult with an advanced solid tumor such as melanoma, head and neck, liver or kidney cancer.

V gene TRBV28 combines with J gene TRBJ2-5; D ambiguous. Trimming cost V 5 bases and J 5 bases, with 6 bases left between them. Per germline, CDR1 MDHEN and CDR2 SYDVKM. The CDR3 consists of 11 residues. The chain's CDR3 is CASSGPETQYF. Written as DNA, the CDR3 is TGTGCCAGCAGTGGACCCGAGACCCAGTACTTC.

V gene TRBV5-1 combines with J gene TRBJ2-5; D unclear. Germline CDR1 is SGHRS and CDR2 is YFSETQ. The V end was cut by 7 bases, the J end by 1 base, with 14 bases between. The CDR3 is made up of 14 amino acids. CDR3 residues: CASCVPETQETQYF. CDR3 nucleotides: TGCGCCAGCTGCGTTCCCGAGACCCAAGAGACCCAGTACTTC.

The gene calls are TRBV7-2 and TRBJ1-1, with D unclear. The V end lost 0 bases, the J end lost 4 bases, and 9 bases lay between the germline ends. The CDR3 covers 14 residues. Germline V CDR1 and CDR2: SGHTA, FQGNSA. The CDR3 spells CASSLAGIATEAFF. The CDR3 bases are TGTGCCAGCAGCTTAGCTGGCATCGCCACTGAAGCTTTCTTT.

CDR3 sequence reads: CASSSPQYSTDTQYF. Here the CDR3 DNA reads TGTGCCAGCAGTTCTCCCCAATACTCCACAGATACGCAGTATTTT. This chain links TRBV27 with TRBJ2-3; unclear D gene. CDR1 is MNHEY and CDR2 is SMNVEV in the germline V gene (reference sequence). CDR3 length: 15 residues. Trimming stripped 4 bases from V and 2 bases from J, with 13 bases between.

The rearrangement links TRBV5-4 to TRBJ2-1; 9 bases agree with TRBD2. V was pared by 0 bases and J by 6 bases, with 13 bases of the junction left unmatched. The germline V gene has CDR1 SGHNT and CDR2 YYREEE (reference sequence). This CDR3 is 18 amino acids long. DNA for the CDR3: TGTGCCAGCAGCTTGGCCATGTATGGCGGGAGGGCGGGCAATGAGCAGTTCTTC. Protein: CASSLAMYGGRAGNEQFF. The variable domain in full, with the rest retrieved from reference TRBV5-4 and TRBJ2-1, is ETGVTQSPTHLIKTRGQQVTLRCSSQSGHNTVSWYQQALGQGPQFIFQYYREEENGRGNFPPRFSGLQFPNYSSELNVNALELDDSALYLCASSLAMYGGRAGNEQFFGPGTRLTVL.

This rearrangement joins TRBV7-9 to TRBJ2-6; 10 bases agree with TRBD1. CDR3 length: 17 amino acids. CDR1 and CDR2 from the germline V gene are SEHNR and FQNEAQ (reference sequence). The ends lost 5 bases at V and 3 bases at J; junction bases unmatched: 7. This CDR3 is CASSRPTGGFGANVLTF. As DNA, the CDR3 is TGTGCCAGCAGCCGACCGACAGGGGGCTTTGGGGCCAACGTCCTGACTTTC.

The chain has TRBV6-6 and TRBJ2-7; 10 bases match TRBD2. This CDR3 comprises 14 residues. CDR1 MNHNY and CDR2 SVGAGI come from the germline V gene (reference sequence). V lost 5 bases, J lost 0 bases, and 1 base stayed unmatched. CDR3 nucleotide sequence: TGTGCCAGCAGTCGACTAGCGGGCTCCTACGAGCAGTACTTC. It is translated as CASSRLAGSYEQYF.

The genes are TRBV7-8 and TRBJ2-3; D uncertain. V was clipped by 9 bases and J by 4 bases, with 14 bases between them. The CDR3 is made up of 13 amino acids. Germline V gene data show CDR1 as SGHVS and CDR2 as FQNEAQ. The CDR3 DNA is TGTGCCAGTTCACCACAAGCCCCAGATACGCAGTATTTT. This gives the protein CASSPQAPDTQYF.

This clone occurred once. One end of the junction does not line up with germline, which may come from a read error. The sample carries other DNA sequences with the same CDR3. V usage is TRBV5-1 and J usage is TRBJ2-3; 12 bases match TRBD2. This CDR3 is 16 amino acids long. Looked up from germline, CDR1 is SGHRS and CDR2 is YFSETQ. The CDR3 spells CASSLGSSGGADTQYF. DNA for the CDR3: TGCGCCAGCAGCTTGGGATCTAGCGGGGGGGCAGATACGCAGTACTTT.

The V call is TRBV6-1, the J call TRBJ2-5; D is undetermined. Germline V gene lookup returns CDR1 MNHNS and CDR2 SASEGT. This CDR3 is built from 15 residues. V was shortened by 6 bases and J by 0 bases, with 14 bases between the two germline ends. CDR3 in DNA: TGTGCCAGCAGGAAGGATGGCAGGTACCAAGAGACCCAGTACTTC. Encoded protein: CASRKDGRYQETQYF.

The chain links TRBV27 to TRBJ1-2; 7 bases are shared with TRBD1. The CDR3 covers 14 residues. Germline CDR1 and CDR2: MNHEY and SMNVEV (reference sequence). V trimming: 4 bases; J trimming: 2 bases; junction bases outside the gene matches: 4. DNA of the CDR3: TGTGCCAGCAGTTCCTTGGACAGGAACTATGGCTACACCTTC. This encodes CASSSLDRNYGYTF.

The chain links TRBV11-3 to TRBJ2-7; 7 nucleotides line up with TRBD1. Unmatched junction bases numbered 4, after V lost 5 bases and J lost 6 bases. The CDR3 contains 12 residues. Looked up from germline, CDR1 is SGHNT and CDR2 is YENEEA. CDR3 in DNA: TGTGCCAGCAGCCTGACAGGGTTCGAGCAGTACTTC. Protein: CASSLTGFEQYF.

In its sample, this clone was seen a few times. CDR3 in amino acids: CASSHRTSGRPRYEQYF. The CDR3 nucleotides are TGTGCCAGCAGCCACCGGACTAGCGGGAGGCCGCGTTACGAGCAGTACTTC. The chain links TRBV7-2 to TRBJ2-7; 14 bases match TRBD2. Trimming cost V 5 bases and J 4 bases; bases outside gene matches: 10. Germline V lookup: CDR1 SGHTA, CDR2 FQGNSA. The CDR3 has 17 residues.

This CDR3 reads CASSLGTGGYNEQFF. CDR3 DNA: TGTGCCAGCAGCCTCGGGACAGGAGGTTACAATGAGCAGTTCTTC. This sequence joins TRBV11-3 and TRBJ2-1; TRBD1 matches at 8 bases. The CDR3 sequence is 15 residues long. Germline CDR1 reads SGHNT; CDR2 reads YENEEA. Trimming removed 5 bases from V and 4 bases from J; junction bases left unmatched: 7.

This clone was picked up one time. The V gene is TRBV18, the J gene TRBJ2-7; D tentatively fits TRBD1 or TRBD2 (5 bases each). From germline, CDR1 is KGHSH and CDR2 LQKENI. The CDR3 has 15 residues. Trimming pared 2 bases from V and 0 bases from J, leaving 11 bases between. The CDR3 reads CASSPSPGTSYEQYF. DNA of the CDR3: TGTGCCAGCTCACCAAGCCCGGGGACCTCCTACGAGCAGTACTTC.

The rearrangement joins TRBV28 to TRBJ2-7; 8 nucleotides agree with TRBD1. The ends lost 6 bases at V and 1 base at J; junction bases unmatched: 5. CDR1 is MDHEN and CDR2 is SYDVKM in the germline V gene. The CDR3 totals 14 residues. The DNA of the CDR3 is TGTGCCAGCAGGCCGGGACAGGCTTCCTACGAGCAGTACTTC. Amino acid sequence: CASRPGQASYEQYF.

V is TRBV28 and J is TRBJ1-4; TRBD1 might be the D (5 bases). The V and J ends lost 6 bases and 6 bases respectively, with 17 bases between them. The germline V gene has CDR1 MDHEN and CDR2 SYDVKM. CDR3 size: 15 residues. The CDR3 nucleotides are TGTGCCAGCAGAACTCTTCAGGGCAGGGATGAAAAACTGTTTTTT. This gives the protein CASRTLQGRDEKLFF.

This clone has just a few counts. The rearrangement uses TRBV6-6 and TRBJ1-2; TRBD1 aligns across 9 bases. The junction had 6 bases not matched to a gene; V was cut back by 9 bases and J by 4 bases. Germline values: CDR1 MNHNY, CDR2 SVGAGI (reference sequence). CDR3 length: 13 amino acids. The DNA for the CDR3 is TGTGCCAGTTCGGACAGGGGTCGCTATGGCTACACCTTC. Protein: CASSDRGRYGYTF.